This entry is about one T cell receptor beta chain. Antigen unknown. This CDR3 region has 14 residues. V was cut by 0 bases and J by 3 bases, with 10 bases left in between. Germline values: CDR1 SGHRS, CDR2 YFSETQ. TCRdb re-analysed the 5' RACE reads in MiXCR, keeping a single row per CDR3 protein. The sample records hundreds of thousands of distinct CDR3 sequences, 20% to 30% being singletons. These data belong to a study of T-cell memory formation after mild COVID-19. Study-level background: TCR clusters were mostly confined to one donor each.

Study results and caveats: Several responding clones turned up in pre-infection memory, indicating that cross-reactive memory may have taken part. Clones from the second wave (peaking day 37) had unconfirmed SARS-CoV-2 specificity.

This receptor was taken from an adult woman who had mild COVID-19 (a few samples of this study predate the infection). Cell type and time point are not known. Material: PBMCs or a T cell subset sorted from them (not recorded which). The chain recombines TRBV5-1 with TRBJ2-7; D gene ambiguous. The CDR3 sequence is CASSLVGPNYEQYF. As DNA, the CDR3 is TGCGCCAGCAGCTTGGTTGGACCAAACTACGAGCAGTACTTC.